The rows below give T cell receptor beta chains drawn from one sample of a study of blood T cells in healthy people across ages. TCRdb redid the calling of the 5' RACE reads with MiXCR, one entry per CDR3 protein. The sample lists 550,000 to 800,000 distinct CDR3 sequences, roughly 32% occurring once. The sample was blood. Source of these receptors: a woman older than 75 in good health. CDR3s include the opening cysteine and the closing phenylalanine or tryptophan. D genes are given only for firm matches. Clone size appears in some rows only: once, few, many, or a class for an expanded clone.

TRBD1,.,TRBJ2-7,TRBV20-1,CSASPGTGGAEQYF,TGCAGTGCTAGCCCCGGGACAGGGGGCGCCGAGCAGTACTTC
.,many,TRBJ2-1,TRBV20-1,CSARDMGPYNEQFF,TGCAGTGCTAGAGATATGGGTCCCTACAATGAGCAGTTCTTC
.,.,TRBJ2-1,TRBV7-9,CASSLGIGRVNNEQFF,TGTGCCAGCAGCTTAGGAATCGGGCGGGTCAACAATGAGCAGTTCTTC
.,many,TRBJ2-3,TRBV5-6,CASRHADRTDTQYF,TGTGCCAGCAGGCACGCAGACAGAACAGATACGCAGTATTTT
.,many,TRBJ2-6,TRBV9,CASSVARDSGANVLTF,TGTGCCAGCAGCGTAGCCCGGGACTCTGGGGCCAACGTCCTGACTTTC
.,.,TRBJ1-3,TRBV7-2,CASSFRGDGGNTIYF,TGTGCCAGCAGCTTTAGAGGGGATGGTGGAAACACCATATATTTT
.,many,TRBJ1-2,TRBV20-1,CSAPGSDYGYTF,TGCAGTGCCCCCGGATCTGACTATGGCTACACCTTC
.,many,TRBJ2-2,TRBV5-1,CASSLGGTGELFF,TGCGCCAGCAGCCTGGGAGGCACCGGGGAGCTGTTTTTT
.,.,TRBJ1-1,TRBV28,CASSTYSGGPEAFF,TGTGCCAGCAGTACCTACTCCGGGGGCCCGGAGGCTTTCTTT
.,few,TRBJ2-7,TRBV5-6,CASSLTTNNEQYF,TGTGCCAGCAGCTTGACGACCAACAATGAGCAGTACTTC
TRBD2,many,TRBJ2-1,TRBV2,CASSPLAGASNEQFF,TGTGCCAGCAGTCCACTAGCGGGGGCGTCCAATGAGCAGTTCTTC
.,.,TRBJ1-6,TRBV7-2,CASNRGPGDSPLHF,TGTGCCAGCAATCGGGGCCCCGGAGATTCACCCCTCCACTTT
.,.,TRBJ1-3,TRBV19,CASSFPPPGNTIYF,TGTGCCAGTAGTTTCCCCCCTCCGGGAAACACCATATATTTT
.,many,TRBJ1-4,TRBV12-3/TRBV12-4,CASQKGINEKLFF,TGTGCCAGCCAAAAAGGAATTAATGAAAAACTGTTTTTT
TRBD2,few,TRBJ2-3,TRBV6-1,CASSEVGGGAYTQYF,TGTGCCAGCAGTGAAGTCGGCGGGGGGGCATATACGCAGTATTTT
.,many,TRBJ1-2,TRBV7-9,CASSLSKKGYTF,TGTGCCAGCAGCTTGAGCAAGAAGGGCTACACCTTC
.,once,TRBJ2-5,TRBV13,CASSVEAGNGETQYF,TGTGCCAGCAGCGTAGAGGCGGGGAATGGGGAGACCCAGTACTTC
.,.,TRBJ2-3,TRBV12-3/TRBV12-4,CASSRAGSADTQYF,TGTGCCAGCAGCAGAGCGGGCAGCGCAGATACGCAGTATTTT
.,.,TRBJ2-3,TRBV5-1,CASSLLQSTDTQYF,TGCGCCAGCAGCTTGTTGCAGAGCACAGATACGCAGTATTTT
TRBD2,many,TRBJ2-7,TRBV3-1,CASSQGLAGFYEQYF,TGTGCCAGCAGCCAAGGACTAGCGGGGTTTTACGAGCAGTACTTC
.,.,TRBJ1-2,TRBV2,CASKVPGLFTKNYGYTF,TGTGCCAGCAAAGTACCGGGACTGTTTACAAAGAACTATGGCTACACCTTC
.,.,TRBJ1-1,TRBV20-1,CSALGPGENTEAFF,TGCAGTGCCTTAGGGCCAGGGGAGAACACTGAAGCTTTCTTT
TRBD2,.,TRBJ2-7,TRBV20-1,CSARDGTSGTLYEQYF,TGCAGTGCTAGAGATGGGACTAGCGGGACTCTTTACGAGCAGTACTTC
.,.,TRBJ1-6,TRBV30,CAWSPAIGISPLHF,TGTGCCTGGAGTCCCGCAATAGGGATTTCACCCCTCCACTTT
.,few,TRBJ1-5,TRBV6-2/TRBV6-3,CASSEFGRVGHF,TGTGCCAGCAGTGAATTCGGACGCGTAGGGCATTTT
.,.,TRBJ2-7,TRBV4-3,CASSQEKQAVYEQYF,TGCGCCAGCAGCCAAGAAAAACAGGCAGTCTACGAGCAGTACTTC
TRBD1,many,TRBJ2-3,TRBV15,CATSRDGGQLATQYF,TGTGCCACCAGCAGAGATGGGGGACAGCTTGCTACGCAGTATTTT
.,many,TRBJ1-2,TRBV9,CASSVYLIAGGYTF,TGTGCCAGCAGCGTATACCTCATCGCTGGAGGCTACACCTTC
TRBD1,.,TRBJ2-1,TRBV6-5,CASRTQGARDEQFF,TGTGCCAGCAGGACTCAGGGGGCAAGGGATGAGCAGTTCTTC
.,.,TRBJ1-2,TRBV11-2,CASSPQGPRWGYGCTF,TGTGCCAGCAGCCCCCAGGGGCCCAGATGGGGCTATGGCTGCACCTTC
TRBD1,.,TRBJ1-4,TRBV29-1,CSARTGADEKLFF,TGCAGCGCTCGGACAGGGGCGGATGAAAAACTGTTTTTT
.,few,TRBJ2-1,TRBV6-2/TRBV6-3,CASTSRRQNEQFF,TGTGCCAGCACCTCTCGGAGGCAGAATGAGCAGTTCTTC
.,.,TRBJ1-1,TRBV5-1,CASSLETRTTEAFF,TGCGCCAGCAGCTTGGAGACGAGGACCACTGAAGCTTTCTTT
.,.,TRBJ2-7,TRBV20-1,CSARDADRTYEQYF,TGCAGTGCTAGAGACGCTGACAGAACCTACGAGCAGTACTTC
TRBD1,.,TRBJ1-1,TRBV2,CATRTGADEAFF,TGTGCCACCAGGACAGGGGCAGATGAAGCTTTCTTT
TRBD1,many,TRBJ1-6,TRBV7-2,CASSLRDSSSPLHF,TGTGCCAGCAGCTTGAGGGACAGTTCGTCACCCCTCCACTTT
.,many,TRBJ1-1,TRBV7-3,CASAVKFDTEAFF,TGTGCCAGCGCGGTTAAGTTTGACACTGAAGCTTTCTTT
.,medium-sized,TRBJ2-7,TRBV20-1,CSAPYTYEQYF,TGCAGTGCCCCATACACCTACGAGCAGTACTTC
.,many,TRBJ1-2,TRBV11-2,CASSFGPQGRRYGYTF,TGTGCCAGCAGCTTTGGCCCACAGGGCCGCCGCTATGGCTACACCTTC
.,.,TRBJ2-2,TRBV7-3,CASSPTDLGVTGELFF,TGTGCCAGCAGCCCCACGGACCTGGGGGTCACCGGGGAGCTGTTTTTT
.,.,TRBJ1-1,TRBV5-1,CASSLVSAGSAFF,TGCGCCAGCAGCTTGGTTTCCGCAGGCTCGGCTTTCTTT
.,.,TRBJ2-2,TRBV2,CASSESLFRGERFF,TGTGCCAGCAGTGAAAGTTTGTTTAGAGGGGAGCGGTTTTTT
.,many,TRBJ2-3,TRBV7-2,CASSLTVQRTDTQYF,TGTGCCAGCAGCCTGACCGTACAGCGAACAGATACGCAGTATTTT
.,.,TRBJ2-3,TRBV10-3,CAISEGTTQYF,TGTGCCATCAGCGAGGGGACTACGCAGTATTTT
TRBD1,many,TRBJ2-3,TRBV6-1,CASRGKPPGQGAHTQYF,TGTGCCAGCAGAGGTAAACCACCGGGACAGGGGGCACATACGCAGTATTTT